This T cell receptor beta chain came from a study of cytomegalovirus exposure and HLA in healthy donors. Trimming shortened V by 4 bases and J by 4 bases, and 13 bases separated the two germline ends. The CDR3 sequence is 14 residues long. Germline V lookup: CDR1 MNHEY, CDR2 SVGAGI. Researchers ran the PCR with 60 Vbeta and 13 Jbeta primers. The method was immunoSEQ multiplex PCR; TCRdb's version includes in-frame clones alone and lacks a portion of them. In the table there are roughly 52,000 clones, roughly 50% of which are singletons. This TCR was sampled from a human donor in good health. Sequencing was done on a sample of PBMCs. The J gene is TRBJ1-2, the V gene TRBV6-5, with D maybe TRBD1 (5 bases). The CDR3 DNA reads TGTGCCAGCAGTTCGATGACAGACCGCTATGGCTACACCTTC. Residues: CASSSMTDRYGYTF.